This T cell receptor (beta chain) was captured in a study of blood T cell repertoires in COVID-19. The wider study: PBMCs, B-cell-depleted T cells, or T cells were the source of the cDNA or gDNA that made up the material.

The CDR3 covers 15 residues. Germline CDR1 SGHDT, CDR2 YYEEEE. With 4 bases removed from V and 2 bases from J, the gap between germline ends came to 16 bases. Study processing details: Amplification of reference gene primers provided the estimated nucleated cell counts. Method: immunoSEQ multiplex PCR; TCRdb's copy keeps in-frame clones and lacks some. V and J calls and clone size come straight from that table; D and trimming were deduced from the DNA. The sample lists roughly 260,000 clones, around 90% seen once, with just over 2.5% in the top ten. Participants were aged 18 to 89 years from around 26 US areas. Cohorts were based on clinical histories the participants reported.

V usage is TRBV5-6 and J usage is TRBJ2-7, with TRBD1 as a possible D gene (6 bases). This sequence was found in a woman in her twenties or thirties with acute COVID-19. The material sequenced was PBMCs or T cells enriched from blood (not recorded which). The CDR3 nucleotides read TGTGCCAGCAGCGCTGGACAGTTGGGGGCCTACGAGCAGTACTTC. Amino acids: CASSAGQLGAYEQYF. The variable domain in full, completed from reference TRBV5-6 and TRBJ2-7, reads DAGVTQSPTHLIKTRGQQVTLRCSPKSGHDTVSWYQQALGQGPQFIFQYYEEEERQRGNFPDRFSGHQFPNYSSELNVNALLLGDSALYLCASSAGQLGAYEQYFGPGTRLTVT.